One T cell receptor beta chain is described in this entry. This entry belongs to a study of monozygotic twins with inflammatory bowel disease. UMIs that had a 6-nucleotide sample barcode were put in using template switching. TCRdb derives one entry per CDR3 protein from the 5' RACE reads, leaving out DNA. This listing includes more than 300,000 distinct CDR3 sequences. The CDR3 has 13 residues. In germline, CDR1 is DFQATT, CDR2 SNEGSKA (reference sequence). This sequence originates from a human donor with ulcerative colitis or Crohn's disease, or a healthy co-twin of an affected twin (not recorded which). What was sequenced was blood. The chain has TRBV20-1 and TRBJ2-7; no DNA is available, so the TRBD2 call from TCRdb remains unchecked. Here the CDR3 reads CSARVEGSYEQYF.